One T cell receptor beta chain is described in this entry. Patients at the Seattle site were enrolled during active infection and followed longitudinally. The sample comes from a study of blood T cell repertoires in COVID-19. Study-level information: The origin of the acute and convalescent COVID-19 samples was the United States, Italy and Spain. Nucleic acid was either cDNA or gDNA, and it came from T cells, B-cell-depleted T cells, or PBMCs.

There are 17 residues in the CDR3. The germline V gene encodes CDR1 GTSNPN and CDR2 SVGIG (reference sequence). Trimming at V came to 1 base and at J to 1 base, leaving 4 bases not matched to a gene. As handled by the study authors: Reference gene primers were amplified, and this amplification served to estimate nucleated cell counts. Libraries were prepared by immunoSEQ multiplex PCR; TCRdb keeps only in-frame clonotypes and omits some of them. The V and J calls and clone size were taken over from that table, and D and trimming were inferred from the DNA. This sample carries 190,000 or so clones, roughly 92% of them seen once, and the ten largest clones take about 0.76%.

This sequence was found in a man aged 30 to 45 with COVID-19, enrolled during active disease. The chain couples TRBV30 to TRBJ2-1, with 13 bases matching TRBD2. The specimen was peripheral blood. Here the CDR3 reads CAWSALAGGVSYNEQFF. Here the CDR3 DNA reads TGTGCCTGGAGTGCACTAGCGGGGGGGGTTTCCTACAATGAGCAGTTCTTC.